Below are 20 T cell receptor beta chains sequenced from a single sample in a study of neurological immune-mediated disorders (dated by TCRdb to 2018 to 2020). The library was built by means of 5' RACE. The data were produced on an Illumina HiSeq 2500. TCRdb handled the public reads itself, with Q25 trimming in fastp and clone calling in MiXCR, and kept productive beta chains. Each CDR3 protein gets just one entry, which takes the most common genes and DNA from the rows behind it. Present in this sample are 30,000 to 50,000 distinct CDR3 sequences, 7.2% of which were seen just once. The top ten clones comprise around 5.7% of the sample. The sequencing sample was made of CD4+ T cells from blood. These receptors came from a man aged 45-65 years in good health.

This clonotype showed up many times. The J gene is TRBJ2-5, the V gene TRBV20-1; maybe TRBD1 (6 bases). V lost 4 bases to trimming and J lost 1 base, with 10 bases between them. Germline CDR1 reads DFQATT; CDR2 reads SNEGSKA (reference sequence). This CDR3 has 13 amino acids. CDR3 coding DNA: TGCAGTGCTACCCGGACAGCCCAAGAGACCCAGTACTTC. Its protein product is CSATRTAQETQYF.

This clonotype was picked up many times. This chain links TRBV12-3 or TRBV12-4 with TRBJ1-5; possible D gene TRBD1, 5 bases. The CDR3 loop spans 14 amino acids. With 2 bases removed from V and 3 bases from J, the gap between germline ends came to 8 bases. DNA of the CDR3: TGTGCCAGCAGTTTACGGGGGAACAATCAGCCCCAGCATTTT. It is translated as CASSLRGNNQPQHF.

There are many counts of this clonotype. This chain joins TRBV20-1 and TRBJ2-1; TRBD2 matches at 14 bases. Germline-derived CDR1 and CDR2 are DFQATT and SNEGSKA (reference sequence). Germline trimming cut 3 bases from V and 7 bases from J; bases unmatched to any gene: 20. The CDR3 covers 20 residues. The CDR3 DNA reads as TGCAGTGCTAGCCCAAGACAGGGAGTGGGACTAGCGGGAGTGGGGAATGAGCAGTTCTTC. Translated, it gives CSASPRQGVGLAGVGNEQFF.

This clonotype came up many times. V usage is TRBV5-1 and J usage is TRBJ1-4, with D maybe TRBD1 (6 bases). This CDR3 has 14 amino acids. CDR1 is SGHRS and CDR2 is YFSETQ in the germline V gene. V shed 5 bases and J shed 4 bases, with 12 bases lying between them. The CDR3 sequence: CASSDKGGNEKLFF. In DNA form, the CDR3 reads TGCGCCAGCAGTGACAAAGGGGGTAATGAAAAACTGTTTTTT.

This clonotype was recorded at least ten times. The chain employs TRBV5-1 and TRBJ2-7; 10 nucleotides align to TRBD2. The CDR3 covers 15 residues. With V trimmed by 0 bases and J by 6 bases, 6 bases remained unmatched. Germline CDR1 reads SGHRS; CDR2 reads YFSETQ. The DNA for the CDR3 is TGCGCCAGCAGCTTGGAGCTAGCGGGAGTGGTCGAGCAGTACTTC. Protein: CASSLELAGVVEQYF.

This clonotype was recorded a few times. The V call is TRBV7-9, the J call TRBJ2-3; the D gene could be TRBD1 or TRBD2 (6 bases each). V was pared by 5 bases and J by 4 bases, with 10 bases between. CDR1 and CDR2 (germline): SEHNR, FQNEAQ (reference sequence). This CDR3 has 13 amino acids. CDR3 coding DNA: TGTGCCAGCAGCGCCCGGGGGCCAGATACGCAGTATTTT. Residues: CASSARGPDTQYF.

This clonotype came up a few times. The chain has TRBV4-2 and TRBJ2-1, with 10 bases lining up with TRBD2. V lost 1 base and J lost 10; bases outside the gene matches: 4. CDR1 LGHNA and CDR2 YNFKEQ come from the germline V gene. CDR3 size: 14 residues. The CDR3 region is CASSQGSGRAEQFF. As DNA, the CDR3 is TGTGCCAGCAGCCAAGGAAGCGGGAGGGCGGAGCAGTTCTTC.

The chain is built from TRBV7-2 and TRBJ2-2; D possibly corresponds to TRBD1 (6 bases). With 6 bases removed from V and 8 bases from J, the gap between germline ends came to 13 bases. Germline V gives CDR1 SGHTA, CDR2 FQGNSA. The CDR3 extends over 13 amino acids. This CDR3 reads CASRVTGLGELFF. The DNA for the CDR3 is TGTGCCAGCAGAGTAACAGGGTTAGGGGAGCTGTTTTTT.

Ten or more counts support this clonotype. The J gene is TRBJ2-3, the V gene TRBV6-1; 11 nucleotides agree with TRBD1. Losses at the gene ends were 4 bases for V and 3 bases for J; bases not matched to a gene: 3. The CDR3 totals 15 residues. The germline V gene has CDR1 MNHNS and CDR2 SASEGT. The CDR3 here is CASSAGQGATDTQYF. The DNA for the CDR3 is TGTGCCAGCAGTGCCGGACAGGGGGCGACAGATACGCAGTATTTT.

Ten or more counts support this clonotype. The chain links TRBV18 to TRBJ2-7; D unclear. The germline V and J ends were trimmed by 5 bases and 6 bases, with 8 bases remaining between them. Germline V gives CDR1 KGHSH, CDR2 LQKENI. The CDR3 is 11 amino acids. The CDR3 DNA follows: TGTGCCAGCTCAGCTATGGGCGAGCAGTACTTC. It is translated as CASSAMGEQYF.

The CDR3 nucleotides are TGTGCCAGCAGCCCGACTAGCGGATCCTCCTACGAGCAGTACTTC. Its translation: CASSPTSGSSYEQYF. The gene calls are TRBV5-4 and TRBJ2-7, with 9 positions matching TRBD2. Looked up from germline, CDR1 is SGHNT and CDR2 is YYREEE (reference sequence). The CDR3 length is 15 residues. V dropped 4 bases and J dropped 0; count of bases not matched to a gene: 5.

Ten or more counts support this clonotype. The V gene is TRBV10-3, the J gene TRBJ1-5; D is unclear. In germline, CDR1 is ENHRY, CDR2 SYGVKD. The CDR3 runs to 15 residues. Trimming took off 0 bases at V and 7 bases at J, with 13 bases between the two ends. The CDR3 sequence is CAISESREGLQPQHF. CDR3 DNA: TGTGCCATCAGTGAGTCTCGAGAAGGGTTGCAGCCCCAGCATTTT.

The sample holds many counts of this clonotype. The chain is built from TRBV15 and TRBJ2-7, with TRBD2 as a possible D gene (6 bases). With 1 base removed from V and 6 bases from J, the gap between germline ends came to 13 bases. CDR1 is LNHNV, CDR2 YYDKDF, per germline (reference sequence). This CDR3 region has 14 residues. CDR3 sequence reads: CATSRGREWGEQYF. The CDR3 bases are TGTGCCACCAGCAGAGGTCGGGAGTGGGGCGAGCAGTACTTC. The entire variable domain, with the rest obtained from reference TRBV15 and TRBJ2-7, is as follows: DAMVIQNPRYQVTQFGKPVTLSCSQTLNHNVMYWYQQKSSQAPKLLFHYYDKDFNNEADTPDNFQSRRPNTSFCFLDIRSPGLGDTAMYLCATSRGREWGEQYFGPGTRLTVT.

This clonotype has a handful of counts. The chain is built from TRBV5-1 and TRBJ2-1; possibly TRBD1 for D (5 bases). Germline V CDR1 and CDR2: SGHRS, YFSETQ. V was trimmed by 4 bases and J by 4 bases, leaving 12 bases between them. The CDR3 length is 14 residues. CDR3 protein: CASSRRVGYNEQFF. The CDR3 region has the DNA TGCGCCAGCAGCCGCAGGGTGGGGTACAATGAGCAGTTCTTC. Variable domain in full (rest from reference TRBV5-1 and TRBJ2-1): KAGVTQTPRYLIKTRGQQVTLSCSPISGHRSVSWYQQTPGQGLQFLFEYFSETQRNKGNFPGRFSGRQFSNSRSEMNVSTLELGDSALYLCASSRRVGYNEQFFGPGTRLTVL.

V gene TRBV30 combines with J gene TRBJ2-5; TRBD2 is a possible D gene (6 bases). The CDR3 is 15 residues long. Germline V gives CDR1 GTSNPN, CDR2 SVGIG (reference sequence). With 3 bases removed from V and 0 bases from J, the gap between germline ends came to 14 bases. The CDR3 region has the DNA TGTGCCTGGAGCATGGGAGGTTCGTACCAAGAGACCCAGTACTTC. As protein: CAWSMGGSYQETQYF.

This clonotype has ten or more counts. This chain uses TRBV5-1 with TRBJ2-5; no definite D call. The CDR3 extends over 13 amino acids. Trimming cost V 2 bases and J 0 bases, with 5 bases left between them. Per the germline V gene, CDR1 is SGHRS and CDR2 is YFSETQ. In DNA form, the CDR3 reads TGCGCCAGCAGCTTATCCAACCAAGAGACCCAGTACTTC. It encodes CASSLSNQETQYF.

This clonotype has just a few counts. This rearrangement joins TRBV5-4 to TRBJ2-2, with D maybe TRBD2 (5 bases). Germline CDR1 SGHNT, CDR2 YYREEE (reference sequence). The CDR3 sequence is 14 residues long. V was pared by 6 bases and J by 5 bases, with 14 bases between. The CDR3 nucleotides are TGTGCCAGCAAGCTAAATAGCGAGACCGGGGAGCTGTTTTTT. It specifies CASKLNSETGELFF. The whole variable domain, remainder taken from reference TRBV5-4 and TRBJ2-2, is ETGVTQSPTHLIKTRGQQVTLRCSSQSGHNTVSWYQQALGQGPQFIFQYYREEENGRGNFPPRFSGLQFPNYSSELNVNALELDDSALYLCASKLNSETGELFFGEGSRLTVL.

There are many counts of this clonotype. The chain combines TRBV5-1 with TRBJ1-1; D call uncertain. The V end lost 0 bases, the J end lost 4 bases, and 13 bases lay between the germline ends. CDR1 is SGHRS, CDR2 YFSETQ, per germline. CDR3 length equals 15 residues. The CDR3 DNA follows: TGCGCCAGCAGCTTGGGTGTGACTCCCAGCACTGAAGCTTTCTTT. It translates to CASSLGVTPSTEAFF.

This clonotype was counted many times. V and J are TRBV3-1 and TRBJ2-7, with 10 bases matching TRBD1. The junction had 6 bases not matched to a gene; V was cut back by 4 bases and J by 12 bases. The CDR3 sequence is 12 residues long. CDR1 and CDR2 (germline): LGHDT, YNNKEL (reference sequence). This CDR3 is CASSLRDRGPYF. CDR3 nucleotides: TGTGCCAGCAGCCTACGGGACAGGGGCCCGTACTTC.

This clonotype was detected many times. The rearrangement links TRBV7-6 to TRBJ2-5, with D maybe TRBD2 (6 bases). This CDR3 contains 14 residues. Trimming took 1 base from V and 3 from J, leaving 9 bases between them. Germline V gene lookup returns CDR1 SGHVS and CDR2 FNYEAQ. This chain's CDR3 is CASSLEAGKETQYF. The DNA for the CDR3 is TGTGCCAGCAGCTTAGAAGCGGGTAAAGAGACCCAGTACTTC.